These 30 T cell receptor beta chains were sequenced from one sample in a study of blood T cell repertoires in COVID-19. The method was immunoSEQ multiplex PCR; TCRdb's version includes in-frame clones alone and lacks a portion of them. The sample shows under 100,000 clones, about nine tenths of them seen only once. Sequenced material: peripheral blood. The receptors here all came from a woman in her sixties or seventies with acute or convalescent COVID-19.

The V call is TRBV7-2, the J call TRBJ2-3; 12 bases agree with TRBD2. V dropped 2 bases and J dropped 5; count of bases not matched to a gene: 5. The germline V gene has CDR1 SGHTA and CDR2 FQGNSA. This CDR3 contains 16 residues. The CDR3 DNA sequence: TGTGCCAGCAGCTTAACTAGCGGGGGGAGGGTAGATACGCAGTATTTT. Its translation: CASSLTSGGRVDTQYF.

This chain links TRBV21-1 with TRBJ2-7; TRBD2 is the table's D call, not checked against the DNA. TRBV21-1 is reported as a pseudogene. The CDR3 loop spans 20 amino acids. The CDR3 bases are TGTGCCAGCAGCAATCAATCAGACAACTTACTAGCGGGACCAACCTACGAGCAGTACTTC. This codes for CASSNQSDNLLAGPTYEQYF.

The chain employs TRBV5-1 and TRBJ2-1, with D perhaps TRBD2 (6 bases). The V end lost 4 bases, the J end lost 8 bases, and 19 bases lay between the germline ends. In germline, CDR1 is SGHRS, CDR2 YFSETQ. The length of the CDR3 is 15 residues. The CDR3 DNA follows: TGCGCCAGCAGCACATCGGGACTGCCCTTGGATGAGCAGTTCTTC. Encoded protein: CASSTSGLPLDEQFF.

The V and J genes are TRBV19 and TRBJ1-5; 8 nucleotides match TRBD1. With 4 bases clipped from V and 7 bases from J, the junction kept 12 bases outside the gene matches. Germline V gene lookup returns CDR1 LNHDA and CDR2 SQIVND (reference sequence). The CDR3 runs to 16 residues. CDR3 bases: TGTGCCAGTAGTACCCGCTGGACAGGGCCCGACCAGCCCCAGCATTTT. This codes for CASSTRWTGPDQPQHF.

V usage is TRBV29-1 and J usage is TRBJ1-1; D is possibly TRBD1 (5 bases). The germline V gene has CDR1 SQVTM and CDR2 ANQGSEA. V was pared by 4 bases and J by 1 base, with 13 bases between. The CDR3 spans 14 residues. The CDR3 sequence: CSVGPLDRNTEAFF. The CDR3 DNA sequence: TGCAGCGTTGGCCCCCTAGACAGGAACACTGAAGCTTTCTTT.

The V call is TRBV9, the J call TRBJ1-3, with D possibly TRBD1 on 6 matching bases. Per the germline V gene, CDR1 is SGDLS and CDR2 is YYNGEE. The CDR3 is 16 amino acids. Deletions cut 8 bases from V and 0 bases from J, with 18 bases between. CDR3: CASSNWGGSSGNTIYF. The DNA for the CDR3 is TGTGCCAGTTCGAATTGGGGGGGCAGCTCTGGAAACACCATATATTTT.

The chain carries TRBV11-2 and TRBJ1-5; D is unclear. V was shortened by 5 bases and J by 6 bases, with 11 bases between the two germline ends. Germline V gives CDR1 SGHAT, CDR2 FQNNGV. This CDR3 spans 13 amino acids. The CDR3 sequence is CASSLGPAQPQHF. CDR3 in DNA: TGTGCCAGCAGCCTTGGGCCGGCTCAGCCCCAGCATTTT.

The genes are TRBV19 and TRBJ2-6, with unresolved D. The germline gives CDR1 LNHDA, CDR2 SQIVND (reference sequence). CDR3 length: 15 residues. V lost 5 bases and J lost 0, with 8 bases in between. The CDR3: CASSYLSSGANVLTF. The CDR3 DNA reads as TGTGCCAGTAGTTACCTCAGCTCTGGGGCCAACGTCCTGACTTTC.

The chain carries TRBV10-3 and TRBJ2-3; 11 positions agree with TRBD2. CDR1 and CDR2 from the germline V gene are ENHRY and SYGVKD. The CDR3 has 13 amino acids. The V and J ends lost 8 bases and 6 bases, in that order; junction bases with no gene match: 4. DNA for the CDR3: TGTGCCATCGGGACTAGCGGCGGCGATACGCAGTATTTT. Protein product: CAIGTSGGDTQYF.

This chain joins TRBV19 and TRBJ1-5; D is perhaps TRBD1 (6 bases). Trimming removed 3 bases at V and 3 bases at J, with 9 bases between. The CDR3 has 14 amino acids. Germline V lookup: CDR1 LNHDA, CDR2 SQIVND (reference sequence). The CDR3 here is CASSIRTDNQPQHF. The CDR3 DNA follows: TGTGCCAGTAGTATTCGGACAGACAATCAGCCCCAGCATTTT. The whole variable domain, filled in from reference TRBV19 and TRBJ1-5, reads DGGITQSPKYLFRKEGQNVTLSCEQNLNHDAMYWYRQDPGQGLRLIYYSQIVNDFQKGDIAEGYSVSREKKESFPLTVTSAQKNPTAFYLCASSIRTDNQPQHFGDGTRLSIL.

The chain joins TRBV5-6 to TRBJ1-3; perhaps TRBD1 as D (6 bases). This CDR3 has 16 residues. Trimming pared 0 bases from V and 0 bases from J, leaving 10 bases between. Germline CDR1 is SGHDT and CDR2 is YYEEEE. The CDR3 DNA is TGTGCCAGCAGCTTGGCCAGGGGCATCTCTGGAAACACCATATATTTT. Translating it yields CASSLARGISGNTIYF.

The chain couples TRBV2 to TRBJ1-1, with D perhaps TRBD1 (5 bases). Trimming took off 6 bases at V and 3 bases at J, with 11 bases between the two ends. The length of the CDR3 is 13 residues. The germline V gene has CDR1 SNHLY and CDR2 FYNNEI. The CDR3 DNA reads TGTGCCAGCAGCCAAGGGGTCGACACTGAAGCTTTCTTT. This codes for CASSQGVDTEAFF.

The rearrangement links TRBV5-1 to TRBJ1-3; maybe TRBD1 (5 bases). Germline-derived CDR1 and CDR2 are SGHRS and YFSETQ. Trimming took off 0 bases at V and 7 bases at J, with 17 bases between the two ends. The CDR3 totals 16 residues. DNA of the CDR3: TGCGCCAGCAGCTTGGACCAAGTCGGGGGTCCGAACACCATATATTTT. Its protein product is CASSLDQVGGPNTIYF.

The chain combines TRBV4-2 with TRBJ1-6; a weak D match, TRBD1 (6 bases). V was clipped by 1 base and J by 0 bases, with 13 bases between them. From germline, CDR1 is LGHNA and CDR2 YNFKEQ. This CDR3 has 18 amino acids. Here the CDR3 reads CASSQGTGSVSYNSPLHF. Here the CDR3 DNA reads TGTGCCAGCAGCCAAGGCACAGGGTCAGTCTCCTATAATTCACCCCTCCACTTT.

The CDR3 sequence: CASSIRQAYGYTF. CDR3 nucleotides: TGTGCCAGTAGTATTAGACAGGCCTATGGCTACACCTTC. The rearrangement links TRBV19 to TRBJ1-2; D perhaps matches TRBD1 (6 bases). The CDR3 has 13 amino acids. Trimming cost V 3 bases and J 4 bases, with 9 bases left between them. Looked up from germline, CDR1 is LNHDA and CDR2 is SQIVND (reference sequence).

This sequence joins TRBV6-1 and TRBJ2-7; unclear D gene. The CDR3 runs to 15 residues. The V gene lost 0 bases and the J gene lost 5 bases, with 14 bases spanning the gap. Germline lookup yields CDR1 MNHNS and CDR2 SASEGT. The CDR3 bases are TGTGCCAGCAGTGAAGCGAGAGCGTATAACCACGAGCAGTACGTC. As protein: CASSEARAYNHEQYV.

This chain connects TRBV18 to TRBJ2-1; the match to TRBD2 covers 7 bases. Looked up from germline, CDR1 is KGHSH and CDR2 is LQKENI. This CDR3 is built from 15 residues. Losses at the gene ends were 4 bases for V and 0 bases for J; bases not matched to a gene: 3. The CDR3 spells CASSREGLSYNEQFF. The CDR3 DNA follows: TGTGCCAGCTCACGGGAGGGGCTCTCCTACAATGAGCAGTTCTTC.

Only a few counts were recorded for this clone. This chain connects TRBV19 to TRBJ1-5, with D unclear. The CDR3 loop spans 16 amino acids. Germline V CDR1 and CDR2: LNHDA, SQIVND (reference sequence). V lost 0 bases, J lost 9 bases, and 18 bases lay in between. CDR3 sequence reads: CASSIDSTTGMGPQHF. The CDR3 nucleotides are TGTGCCAGTAGTATAGATAGTACTACGGGTATGGGGCCCCAGCATTTT.

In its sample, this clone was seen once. In DNA form, the CDR3 reads TGTGCCGCGAGCGGGGGGGCTCGAACCGGGGAGCTGTTTTTT. This codes for CAASGGARTGELFF. The chain recombines TRBV10-3 with TRBJ2-2; 10 nucleotides align to TRBD2. Per germline, CDR1 ENHRY and CDR2 SYGVKD. The CDR3 spans 14 residues. J lost 5 bases, V lost 11 bases, and 8 bases had no gene match.

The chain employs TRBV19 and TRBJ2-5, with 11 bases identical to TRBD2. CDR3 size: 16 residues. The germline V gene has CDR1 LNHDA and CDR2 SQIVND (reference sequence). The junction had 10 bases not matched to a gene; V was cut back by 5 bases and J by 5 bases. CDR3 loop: CASSFSGRASGETQYF. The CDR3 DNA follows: TGTGCCAGTAGTTTTAGCGGGAGGGCCTCTGGTGAGACCCAGTACTTC.

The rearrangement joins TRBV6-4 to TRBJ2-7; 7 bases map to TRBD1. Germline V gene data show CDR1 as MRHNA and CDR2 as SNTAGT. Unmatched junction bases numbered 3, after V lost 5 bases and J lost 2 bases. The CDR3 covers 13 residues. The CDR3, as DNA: TGTGCCAGCAGTAAGGGGACAGCCTACGAGCAGTACGTC. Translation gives CASSKGTAYEQYV.

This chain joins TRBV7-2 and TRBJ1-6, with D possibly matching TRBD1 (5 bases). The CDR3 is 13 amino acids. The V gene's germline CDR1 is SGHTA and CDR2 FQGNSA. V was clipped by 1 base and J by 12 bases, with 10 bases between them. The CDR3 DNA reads TGTGCCAGCAGCTTAGTTTGGGGGGAACCCCTCCACTTT. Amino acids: CASSLVWGEPLHF.

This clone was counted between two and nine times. CDR3 coding DNA: TGCAGTGCTAGTCGTCGACACCATCAACCCGAAAAACTGTTTTTT. Amino acids: CSASRRHHQPEKLFF. The chain links TRBV20-1 to TRBJ1-4; no clear D. The CDR3 has 15 amino acids. The V and J ends lost 3 bases and 8 bases respectively, with 19 bases between them. Germline lookup yields CDR1 DFQATT and CDR2 SNEGSKA (reference sequence).

In DNA form, the CDR3 reads TGTGCCACCAGTGCGGGACAGGCCCCTAGGACCGGGGAGCTGTTTTTT. Translating gives CATSAGQAPRTGELFF. This chain links TRBV24-1 with TRBJ2-2, with 8 bases fitting TRBD1. Trimming cost V 5 bases and J 5 bases; bases outside gene matches: 9. Germline V gene lookup returns CDR1 KGHDR and CDR2 SFDVKD. The CDR3 consists of 16 residues.

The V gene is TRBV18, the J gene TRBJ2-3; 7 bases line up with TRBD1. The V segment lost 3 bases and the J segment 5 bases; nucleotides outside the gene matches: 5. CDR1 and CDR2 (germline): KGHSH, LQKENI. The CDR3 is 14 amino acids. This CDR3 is CASSPRQGQDTQYF. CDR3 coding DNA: TGTGCCAGCTCACCGCGACAGGGTCAAGATACGCAGTATTTT.

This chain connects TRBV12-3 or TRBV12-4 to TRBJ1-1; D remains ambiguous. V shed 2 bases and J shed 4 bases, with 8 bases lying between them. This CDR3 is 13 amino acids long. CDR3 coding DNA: TGTGCCAGCAGTTTAACTGGGAGCACTGAAGCTTTCTTT. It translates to CASSLTGSTEAFF.

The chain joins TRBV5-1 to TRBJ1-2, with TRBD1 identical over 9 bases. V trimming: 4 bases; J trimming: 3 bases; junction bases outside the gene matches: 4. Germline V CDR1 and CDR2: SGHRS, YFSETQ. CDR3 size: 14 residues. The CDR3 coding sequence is TGCGCCAGCAGCCGGGACAGGGAGGACTATGGCTACACCTTC. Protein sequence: CASSRDREDYGYTF.

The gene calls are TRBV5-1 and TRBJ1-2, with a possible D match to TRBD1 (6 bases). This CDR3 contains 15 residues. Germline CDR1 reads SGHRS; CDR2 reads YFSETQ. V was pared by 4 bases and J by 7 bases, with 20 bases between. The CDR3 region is CASSPRQGHPAGYTF. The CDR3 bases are TGCGCCAGCAGCCCCCGGCAGGGGCATCCCGCTGGCTACACCTTC.

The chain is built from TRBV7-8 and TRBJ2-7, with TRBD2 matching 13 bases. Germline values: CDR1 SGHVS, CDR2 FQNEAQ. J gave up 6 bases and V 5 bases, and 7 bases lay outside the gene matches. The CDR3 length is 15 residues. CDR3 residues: CASSREGLAGSEQYF. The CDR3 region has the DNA TGTGCCAGCAGCCGAGAGGGACTAGCGGGAAGCGAGCAGTACTTC.

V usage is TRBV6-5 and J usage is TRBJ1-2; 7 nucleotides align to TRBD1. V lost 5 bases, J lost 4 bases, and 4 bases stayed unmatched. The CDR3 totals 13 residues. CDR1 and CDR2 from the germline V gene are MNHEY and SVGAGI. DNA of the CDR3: TGTGCCAGCAGTAAGACAGGGACCTATGGCTACACCTTC. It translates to CASSKTGTYGYTF.